This TCR beta chain appears in the sequencing data of a study of spatial heterogeneity in lung cancer. Across the whole study: Detection consistently captured more beta-chain sequences than alpha-chain sequences.

Overall study findings and caveats: For expanded intratumoral alpha and beta TCRs, counts tracked tumor mutation counts.

This clonotype was seen repeatedly, ten times or more. As yet, its antigen is unknown. TCRdb re-called the 5' RACE reads through MiXCR, storing one row per CDR3 protein. The sample lists about 5,000 distinct CDR3 sequences; roughly a sixth were seen once. Time point indicated: sample taken at primary tumor resection. Donation came from 70 or so patients with untreated early-stage non-small cell lung cancer. CDR1 and CDR2 from the germline V gene are SGHTA and FQGNSA. This CDR3 has 13 residues. V was clipped by 3 bases and J by 4 bases, with 8 bases between them. The sequence was obtained from a male donor with early-stage non-small cell lung cancer. The sample in question was lung tumor tissue, obtained at surgery. The rearrangement uses TRBV7-2 and TRBJ2-3; weak D call: TRBD1 (6 bases). The CDR3 loop is CASSFNRADTQYF. The CDR3 DNA follows: TGTGCCAGCAGCTTTAACAGGGCAGATACGCAGTATTTT.